This is a list of T cell receptor beta chains from one sample in a study of blood T cell repertoires in COVID-19. Measured with immunoSEQ multiplex PCR; TCRdb has only the in-frame clones, and not every one. Of 95,000 to 130,000 clones listed, about nine tenths are singletons. Sequenced material: peripheral blood. The origin of the receptors is a human donor with active COVID-19. The donor label of this sample is uncertain. The CDR3 runs from the conserved cysteine through the conserved F or W. D genes are given only for firm matches. For some rows the clone size is stated as once, few or many, or as a class when expanded; others skip it.

J gene | V gene | clone size | D gene | CDR3 protein | CDR3 DNA
TRBJ2-3 | TRBV27 | . | . | CATAPWHSPSTDTQYF | TGTGCCACCGCGCCTTGGCACAGCCCTAGCACAGATACGCAGTATTTT
TRBJ2-1 | TRBV12-3/TRBV12-4 | . | TRBD1 | CASKSGGDEQFF | TGTGCCAGCAAGTCAGGGGGCGATGAGCAGTTCTTC
TRBJ1-2 | TRBV3-1/TRBV3-2 | . | TRBD1 | CASNPRGQGLHYGYTF | TGTGCCAGCAACCCGAGGGGACAGGGGCTTCACTATGGCTACACCTTC
TRBJ2-4 | TRBV18 | . | TRBD2 | CASSTSAKNIQYF | TGTGCCAGCTCGACTAGCGCCAAAAACATTCAGTACTTC
TRBJ1-2 | TRBV5-4 | . | TRBD1 | CASSLLGQGNYGYTF | TGTGCCAGCAGCTTGCTCGGACAGGGTAACTATGGCTACACCTTC
TRBJ2-1 | TRBV11-2 | few | TRBD2 | CASSLWSRGGNEQFF | TGTGCCAGCAGCTTATGGTCTCGCGGGGGGAATGAGCAGTTCTTC
TRBJ2-6 | TRBV10-2 | . | TRBD1 | CASSDSGQGFSGANVLTF | TGCGCCAGCAGTGATTCCGGACAGGGTTTCTCTGGGGCCAACGTCCTGACTTTC
TRBJ2-3 | TRBV5-4 | . | TRBD1 | CASSRSGTGGRDTQYF | TGTGCCAGCAGCCGGAGTGGGACAGGGGGCAGGGATACGCAGTATTTT
TRBJ2-7 | TRBV4-2 | . | TRBD1 | CASSQRDRKSYEQYF | TGTGCCAGCAGCCAACGGGACAGAAAGAGCTACGAGCAGTACTTC
TRBJ2-1 | TRBV3-1/TRBV3-2 | . | . | CASSQPTGGGGLSYNEQFF | TGTGCCAGCAGCCAGCCCACGGGGGGCGGGGGCCTCTCCTACAATGAGCAGTTCTTC
TRBJ1-4 | TRBV24-1 | . | . | CATSDPREVPRLNEKLFF | TGTGCCACCAGTGATCCAAGGGAGGTGCCTAGGCTTAATGAAAAACTGTTTTTT
TRBJ2-7 | TRBV18 | . | TRBD1 | CASSSGTGGIYGQYF | TGTGCCAGCTCCTCAGGGACAGGGGGCATCTACGGGCAGTACTTC
TRBJ1-1 | TRBV7-2 | . | . | CASSLLRGGTNTEAFF | TGTGCCAGCAGCTTACTAAGGGGAGGCACGAACACTGAAGCTTTCTTT
TRBJ2-1 | TRBV7-2 | . | TRBD2 | CASSLKRGGGNEQFF | TGTGCCAGCAGCTTGAAGCGGGGGGGCGGGAATGAGCAGTTCTTC
TRBJ2-2 | TRBV30 | once | . | CAWSVPRGVNTGELFF | TGTGCCTGGAGTGTCCCCAGGGGGGTAAACACCGGGGAGCTGTTTTTT
TRBJ2-2 | TRBV28 | once | . | CASSQRGQNTGELFF | TGTGCCAGCAGCCAACGGGGACAGAACACCGGGGAGCTGTTTTTT
TRBJ1-2 | TRBV9 | . | TRBD1 | CASSGEAGQGHGYTF | TGTGCCAGCAGCGGGGAAGCGGGACAGGGACATGGCTACACCTTC
TRBJ1-5 | TRBV6-2/TRBV6-3 | . | . | CASSLDNSNQPQHF | TGTGCCAGCAGCCTTGACAATAGCAATCAGCCCCAGCATTTT
TRBJ2-2 | TRBV9 | few | TRBD1 | CASSARDRQTGELFF | TGTGCCAGCAGCGCCAGGGACAGACAGACCGGGGAGCTGTTTTTT
TRBJ1-2 | TRBV7-2 | once | TRBD1 | CASSLAPGQANYGYTF | TGTGCCAGCAGCTTAGCGCCGGGACAGGCTAACTATGGCTACACCTTC
TRBJ1-5 | TRBV7-9 | . | TRBD1 | CASSFGQGNQPQHF | TGTGCCAGCAGCTTTGGACAGGGGAATCAGCCCCAGCATTTT
TRBJ1-1 | TRBV10-1 | . | . | CANYANREALNTEAFF | TGCGCCAACTACGCCAATCGGGAAGCTTTGAACACTGAAGCTTTCTTT
TRBJ2-5 | TRBV5-6 | . | TRBD1 | CASSWDSRETQYF | TGTGCCAGCAGCTGGGACAGTAGGGAGACCCAGTACTTC
TRBJ2-7 | TRBV9 | . | . | CASSVAPSSPYEQYF | TGTGCCAGCAGCGTAGCTCCGAGTTCCCCCTACGAGCAGTACTTC
TRBJ2-6 | TRBV27 | . | TRBD1 | CASSLLTGAGANVLTF | TGTGCCAGCAGTTTACTGACAGGGGCCGGGGCCAACGTCCTGACTTTC
TRBJ2-1 | TRBV20-1 | once | . | CSATLNEQFF | TGCAGTGCTACCCTCAATGAGCAGTTCTTC
TRBJ1-2 | TRBV6-6 | . | . | CASSETLTGNYGYTF | TGTGCCAGCAGTGAGACCCTGACGGGTAACTATGGCTACACCTTC
TRBJ2-4 | TRBV11-2 | . | TRBD2 | CASSSPLAGAGDIQYF | TGTGCCAGCAGCTCCCCACTAGCGGGGGCCGGGGACATTCAGTACTTC
TRBJ2-3 | TRBV18 | . | . | CASSPRHGTDTQYF | TGTGCCAGCTCACCCAGACACGGCACAGATACGCAGTATTTT
TRBJ2-1 | TRBV7-6 | . | TRBD1 | CASSSGTDPSLEQFF | TGTGCCAGCAGCTCCGGGACAGACCCCTCCCTCGAGCAGTTCTTC
TRBJ1-5 | TRBV30 | . | . | CAWSGGRVSQPQHF | TGTGCCTGGAGTGGGGGGCGCGTTTCTCAGCCCCAGCATTTT
TRBJ2-1 | TRBV4-2 | . | . | CASSQEQVGSYNEQFF | TGTGCCAGCAGCCAAGAACAGGTGGGCTCCTACAATGAGCAGTTCTTC
TRBJ1-1 | TRBV5-4 | . | . | CASSFTNGRKAFF | TGTGCCAGCAGCTTTACTAATGGTAGGAAAGCTTTCTTT
TRBJ2-2 | TRBV4-3 | . | . | CASSPMSDTGELFF | TGCGCCAGCAGCCCAATGTCGGACACCGGGGAGCTGTTTTTT
TRBJ2-7 | TRBV30 | once | TRBD1 | CAWSVNRGYEQYF | TGTGCCTGGAGTGTCAACAGGGGTTACGAGCAGTACTTC
TRBJ1-2 | TRBV28 | . | . | CASSPPRGYGYTF | TGTGCCAGCAGTCCCCCCAGGGGCTATGGCTACACCTTC
TRBJ1-4 | TRBV7-9 | . | TRBD1 | CASSTGQGVKLFF | TGTGCCAGCAGCACAGGACAGGGTGTGAAACTGTTTTTT
TRBJ2-2 | TRBV2 | . | . | CASSDVAGYTGELFF | TGTGCCAGCAGTGATGTTGCGGGGTACACCGGGGAGCTGTTTTTT
TRBJ2-7 | TRBV4-2 | . | TRBD2 | CASSRGLAGASYEQYF | TGTGCCAGCAGCCGAGGACTAGCGGGGGCTTCCTACGAGCAGTACTTC
TRBJ2-3 | TRBV7-7 | few | . | CASSQLGSTDTQYF | TGTGCTAGCAGCCAACTAGGGTCTACAGATACGCAGTATTTT